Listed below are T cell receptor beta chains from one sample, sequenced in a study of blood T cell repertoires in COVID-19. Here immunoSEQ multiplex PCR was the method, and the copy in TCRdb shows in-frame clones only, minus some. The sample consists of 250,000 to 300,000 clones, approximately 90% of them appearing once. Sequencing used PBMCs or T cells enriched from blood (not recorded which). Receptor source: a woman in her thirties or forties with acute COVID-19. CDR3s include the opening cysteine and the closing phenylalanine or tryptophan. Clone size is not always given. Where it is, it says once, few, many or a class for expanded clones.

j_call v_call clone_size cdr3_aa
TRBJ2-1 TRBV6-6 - CASSPARDRADEQFF
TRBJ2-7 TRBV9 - CASSVGDSYEQYF
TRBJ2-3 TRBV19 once CASSIGLAGEADTQYF
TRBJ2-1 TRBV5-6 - CASSLGYGSGRADEQFF
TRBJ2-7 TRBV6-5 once CASRDRAVVYEQYF
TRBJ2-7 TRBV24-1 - CATPATPRDTDPLGVDVGPYEQYF
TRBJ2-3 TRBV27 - CARMGLAGESTDTQYF
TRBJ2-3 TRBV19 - CASSLSGVRSDTQYF
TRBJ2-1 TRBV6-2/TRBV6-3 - CASSYRAGYYNEQFF
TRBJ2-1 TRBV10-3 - CASVDTSYNEQFF
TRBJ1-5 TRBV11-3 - CASSTPTGGRHSNQPQHF
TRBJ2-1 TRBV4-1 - CASSQSGQGASYNEQFF
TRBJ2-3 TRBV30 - CAWSAAPRLAVSTDTQYF
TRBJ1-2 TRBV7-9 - CASSPRGAQDYGYTF
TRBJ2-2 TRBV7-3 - CASSTARNTGELFF
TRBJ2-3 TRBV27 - CASSWGQGLAGGPTDTQYF
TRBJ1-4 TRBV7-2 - CASREQGMSANEKLFF
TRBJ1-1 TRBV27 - CASSFATGEAFF
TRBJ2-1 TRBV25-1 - CASKDYDEQFF
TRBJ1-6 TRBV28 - CASSLDREASPLHF
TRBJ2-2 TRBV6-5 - CASSWGTGGSGELFF
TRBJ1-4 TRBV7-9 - CASTAPATNEKLFF
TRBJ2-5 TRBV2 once CASSPQTGPRETQYF
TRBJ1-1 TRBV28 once CASSFYLLTARQNTEAFF
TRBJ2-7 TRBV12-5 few CASGPNSYEQYF
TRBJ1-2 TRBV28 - CASTTGSPTNYGYTF
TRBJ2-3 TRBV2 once CASSPRYQTAGDTQYF
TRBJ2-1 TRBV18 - CASSPRGGQRFEQFF
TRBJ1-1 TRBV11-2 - CASSLGGGKFDTEAFF
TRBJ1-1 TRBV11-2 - CASSSPGQRNTEAFF
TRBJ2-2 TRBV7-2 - CASSLGGGGVNTGELFF